This T cell receptor (beta chain) came from a study of blood T cell repertoires in COVID-19. On the study more broadly: Specimens from acute and convalescent COVID-19 originated in the United States, Italy and Spain. Sources were T cells, B-cell-depleted T cells, or PBMCs; the material itself was cDNA or gDNA.

As originally analysed: Nucleated cell number was recorded as an estimate derived from reference gene primer amplification. The protocol was immunoSEQ multiplex PCR, while the TCRdb copy is restricted to in-frame clones and leaves out a portion. The V and J calls and clone size are taken from that table; D and trimming were inferred from the DNA. The sample has about 350,000 clones, 75% to 90% seen once; the top ten hold about 7%. Looked up from germline, CDR1 is SEHNR and CDR2 is FQNEAQ (reference sequence). V was cut by 3 bases and J by 8 bases, with 7 bases left in between. The CDR3 is 11 residues long. The Seattle patients, enrolled during active infection, were followed longitudinally.

The TCR comes from an older woman with COVID-19, enrolled during active disease. This rearrangement joins TRBV7-9 to TRBJ1-1; D not certain. Specimen: peripheral blood. CDR3 sequence reads: CASSFGGEAFF. For the CDR3, the DNA is TGTGCCAGCAGCTTTGGAGGGGAAGCTTTCTTT. Based on the CDR3 plus reference TRBV7-9 and TRBJ1-1, the full variable domain is DTGVSQNPRHKITKRGQNVTFRCDPISEHNRLYWYRQTLGQGPEFLTYFQNEAQLEKSRLLSDRFSAERPKGSFSTLEIQRTEQGDSAMYLCASSFGGEAFFGQGTRLTVV.